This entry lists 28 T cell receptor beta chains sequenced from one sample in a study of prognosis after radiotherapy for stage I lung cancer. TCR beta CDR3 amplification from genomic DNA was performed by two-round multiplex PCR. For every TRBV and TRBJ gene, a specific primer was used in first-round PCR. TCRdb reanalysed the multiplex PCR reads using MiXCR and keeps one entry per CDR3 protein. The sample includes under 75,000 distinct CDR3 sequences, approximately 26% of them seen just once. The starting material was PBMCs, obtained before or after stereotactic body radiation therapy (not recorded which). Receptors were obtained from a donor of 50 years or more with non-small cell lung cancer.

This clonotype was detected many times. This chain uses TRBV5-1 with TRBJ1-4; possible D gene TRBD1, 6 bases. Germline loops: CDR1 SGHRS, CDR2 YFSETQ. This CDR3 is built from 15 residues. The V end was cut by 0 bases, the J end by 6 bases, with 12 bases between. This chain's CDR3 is CASSLDGRGDEKLFF. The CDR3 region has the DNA TGCGCCAGCAGCTTGGACGGCAGGGGCGATGAAAAACTGTTTTTT.

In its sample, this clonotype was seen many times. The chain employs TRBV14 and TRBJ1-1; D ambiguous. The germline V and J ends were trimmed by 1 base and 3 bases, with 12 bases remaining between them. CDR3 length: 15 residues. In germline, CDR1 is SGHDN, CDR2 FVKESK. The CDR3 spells CASSQGPIGDTEAFF. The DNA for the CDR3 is TGTGCCAGCAGCCAAGGCCCCATTGGGGACACTGAAGCTTTCTTT.

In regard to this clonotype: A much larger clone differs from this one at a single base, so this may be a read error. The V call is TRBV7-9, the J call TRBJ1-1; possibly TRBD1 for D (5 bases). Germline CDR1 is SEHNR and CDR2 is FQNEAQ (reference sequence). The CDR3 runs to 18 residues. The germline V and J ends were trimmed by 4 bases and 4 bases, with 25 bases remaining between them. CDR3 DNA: TGTGCCAGCAGCTCCGAGGGTGCGGGGGTCGACCGTCGCACTGAAGCTTTCTTT. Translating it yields CASSSEGAGVDRRTEAFF.

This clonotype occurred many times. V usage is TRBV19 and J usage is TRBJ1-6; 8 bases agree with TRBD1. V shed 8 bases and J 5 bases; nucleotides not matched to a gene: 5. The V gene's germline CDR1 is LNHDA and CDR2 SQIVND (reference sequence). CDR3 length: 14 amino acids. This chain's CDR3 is CASCKTGDNSPLHF. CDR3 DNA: TGTGCCAGTTGTAAGACAGGGGATAATTCACCCCTCCACTTT. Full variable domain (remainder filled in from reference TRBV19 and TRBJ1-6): DGGITQSPKYLFRKEGQNVTLSCEQNLNHDAMYWYRQDPGQGLRLIYYSQIVNDFQKGDIAEGYSVSREKKESFPLTVTSAQKNPTAFYLCASCKTGDNSPLHFGNGTRLTVT.

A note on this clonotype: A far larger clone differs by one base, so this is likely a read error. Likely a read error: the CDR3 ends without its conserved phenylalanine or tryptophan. This CDR3 reads CASSLNRDRGTQYL. The CDR3 DNA follows: TGTGCCAGCAGCCTAAACCGGGACAGGGGGACCCAGTACCTC. This sequence joins TRBV6-2 or TRBV6-3 and TRBJ2-5; 10 positions agree with TRBD1. Germline lookup yields CDR1 MNHEY and CDR2 SVGEGT. The V segment lost 6 bases and the J segment 7 bases; nucleotides outside the gene matches: 8. CDR3 length equals 14 residues.

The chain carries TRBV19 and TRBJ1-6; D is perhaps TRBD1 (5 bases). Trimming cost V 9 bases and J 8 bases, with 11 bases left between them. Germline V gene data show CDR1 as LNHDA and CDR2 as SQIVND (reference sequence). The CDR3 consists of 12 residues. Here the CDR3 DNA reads TGTGCCAGCAGTGACAGTGATTCACCCCTCCACTTT. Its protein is CASSDSDSPLHF.

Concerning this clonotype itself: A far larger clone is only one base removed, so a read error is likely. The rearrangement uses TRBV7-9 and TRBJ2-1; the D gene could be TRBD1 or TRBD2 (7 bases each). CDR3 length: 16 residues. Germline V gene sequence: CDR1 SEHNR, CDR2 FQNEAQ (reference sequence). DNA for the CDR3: TGTGCCAGCAGCCCAAAGGGAGGGGGCGCGTACAATGGGCAGTTCTTC. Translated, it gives CASSPKGGGAYNGQFF.

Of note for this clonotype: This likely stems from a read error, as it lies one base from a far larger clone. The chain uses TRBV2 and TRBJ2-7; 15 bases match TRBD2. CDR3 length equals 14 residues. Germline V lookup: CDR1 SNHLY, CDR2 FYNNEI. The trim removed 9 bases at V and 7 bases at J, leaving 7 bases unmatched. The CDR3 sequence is CASRTSGGADEQYF. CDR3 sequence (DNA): TGTGCCAGTCGGACTAGCGGGGGGGCGGATGAGCAGTACTTC.

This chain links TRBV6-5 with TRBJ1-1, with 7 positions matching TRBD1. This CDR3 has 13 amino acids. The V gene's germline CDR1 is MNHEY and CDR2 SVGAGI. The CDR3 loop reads CTSSYRQGPWAFF. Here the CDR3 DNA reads TGTACAAGCAGTTACCGACAGGGCCCTTGGGCTTTCTTT.

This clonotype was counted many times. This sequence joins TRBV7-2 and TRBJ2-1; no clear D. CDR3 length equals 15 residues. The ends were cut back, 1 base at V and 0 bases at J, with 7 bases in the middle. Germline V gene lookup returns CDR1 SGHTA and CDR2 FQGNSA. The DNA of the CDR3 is TGTGCCAGCAGCTTAGATGGGGTCTCCTACAATGAGCAGTTCTTC. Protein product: CASSLDGVSYNEQFF. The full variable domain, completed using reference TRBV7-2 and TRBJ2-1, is GAGVSQSPSNKVTEKGKDVELRCDPISGHTALYWYRQSLGQGLEFLIYFQGNSAPDKSGLPSDRFSAERTGGSVSTLTIQRTQQEDSAVYLCASSLDGVSYNEQFFGPGTRLTVL.

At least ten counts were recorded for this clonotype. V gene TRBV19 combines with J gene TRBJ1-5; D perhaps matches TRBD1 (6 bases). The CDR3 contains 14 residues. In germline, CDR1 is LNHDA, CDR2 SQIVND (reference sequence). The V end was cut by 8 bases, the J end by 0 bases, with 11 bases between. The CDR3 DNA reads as TGTGCCAGTTTACAGGGCAATAGCAATCAGCCCCAGCATTTT. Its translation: CASLQGNSNQPQHF.

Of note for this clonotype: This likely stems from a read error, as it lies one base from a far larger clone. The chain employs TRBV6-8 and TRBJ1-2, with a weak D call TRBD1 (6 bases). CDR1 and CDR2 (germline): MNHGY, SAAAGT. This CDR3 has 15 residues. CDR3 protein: CASTSRTAINYVYTF. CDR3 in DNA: TGTGCCAGCACCTCTCGGACAGCCATTAACTATGTCTACACCTTC.

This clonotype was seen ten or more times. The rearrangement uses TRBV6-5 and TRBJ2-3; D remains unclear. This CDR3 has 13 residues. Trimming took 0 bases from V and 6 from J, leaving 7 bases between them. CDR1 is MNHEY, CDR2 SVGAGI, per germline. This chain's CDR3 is CASSYSIEDTQYF. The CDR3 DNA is TGTGCCAGCAGTTACTCGATTGAGGATACGCAGTATTTT.

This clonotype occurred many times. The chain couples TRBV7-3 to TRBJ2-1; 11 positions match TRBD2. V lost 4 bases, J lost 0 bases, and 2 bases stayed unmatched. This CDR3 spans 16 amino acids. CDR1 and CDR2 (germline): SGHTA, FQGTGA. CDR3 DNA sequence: TGTGCCAGCAGCTCTACTAGCGGGAGCTCCTACAATGAGCAGTTCTTC. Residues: CASSSTSGSSYNEQFF.

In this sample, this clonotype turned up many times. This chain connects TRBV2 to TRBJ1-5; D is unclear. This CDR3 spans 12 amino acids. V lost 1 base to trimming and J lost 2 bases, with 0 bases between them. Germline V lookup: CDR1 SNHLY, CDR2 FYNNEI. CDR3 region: CASSEGNQPQHF. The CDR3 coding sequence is TGTGCCAGCAGTGAAGGCAATCAGCCCCAGCATTTT.

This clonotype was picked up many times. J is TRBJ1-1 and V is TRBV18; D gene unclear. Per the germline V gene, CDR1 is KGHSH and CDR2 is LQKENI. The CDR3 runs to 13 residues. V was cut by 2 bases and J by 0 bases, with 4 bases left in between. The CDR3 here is CASSPGMNTEAFF. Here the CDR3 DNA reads TGTGCCAGCTCACCAGGGATGAACACTGAAGCTTTCTTT.

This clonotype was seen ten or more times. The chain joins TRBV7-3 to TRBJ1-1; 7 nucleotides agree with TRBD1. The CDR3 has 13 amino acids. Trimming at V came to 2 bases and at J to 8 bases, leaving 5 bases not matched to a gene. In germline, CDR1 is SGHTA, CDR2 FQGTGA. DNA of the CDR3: TGTGCCAGCAGCTTACGCGGACAGGAGGAAGCTTTCTTT. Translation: CASSLRGQEEAFF.

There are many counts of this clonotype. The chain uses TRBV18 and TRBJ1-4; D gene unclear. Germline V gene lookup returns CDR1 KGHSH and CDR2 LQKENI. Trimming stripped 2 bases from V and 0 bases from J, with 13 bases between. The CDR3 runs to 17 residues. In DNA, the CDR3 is TGTGCCAGCTCACCAACCAGCCGACCCACAACTAATGAAAAACTGTTTTTT. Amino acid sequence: CASSPTSRPTTNEKLFF.

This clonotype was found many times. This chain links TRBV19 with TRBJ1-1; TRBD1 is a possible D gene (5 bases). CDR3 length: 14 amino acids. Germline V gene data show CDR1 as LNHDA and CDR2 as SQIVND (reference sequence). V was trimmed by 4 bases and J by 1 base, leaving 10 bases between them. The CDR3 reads CASSRGRANTEAFF. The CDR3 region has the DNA TGTGCCAGTAGTAGAGGCAGGGCGAACACTGAAGCTTTCTTT. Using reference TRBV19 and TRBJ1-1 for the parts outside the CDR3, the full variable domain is DGGITQSPKYLFRKEGQNVTLSCEQNLNHDAMYWYRQDPGQGLRLIYYSQIVNDFQKGDIAEGYSVSREKKESFPLTVTSAQKNPTAFYLCASSRGRANTEAFFGQGTRLTVV.

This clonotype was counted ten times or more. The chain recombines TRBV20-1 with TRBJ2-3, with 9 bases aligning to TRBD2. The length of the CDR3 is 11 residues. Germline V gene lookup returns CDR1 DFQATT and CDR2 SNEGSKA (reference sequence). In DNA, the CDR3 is TGCAGAGCGGGGGGAACAGATACGCAGTATTTT. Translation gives CRAGGTDTQYF.

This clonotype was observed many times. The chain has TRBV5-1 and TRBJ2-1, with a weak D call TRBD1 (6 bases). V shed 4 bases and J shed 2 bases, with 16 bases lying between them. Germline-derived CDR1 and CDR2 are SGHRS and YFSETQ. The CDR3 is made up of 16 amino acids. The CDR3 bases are TGCGCCAGCAGCGAACGCCAGGGGAGTGCCTACAATGAGCAGTTCTTC. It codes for CASSERQGSAYNEQFF.

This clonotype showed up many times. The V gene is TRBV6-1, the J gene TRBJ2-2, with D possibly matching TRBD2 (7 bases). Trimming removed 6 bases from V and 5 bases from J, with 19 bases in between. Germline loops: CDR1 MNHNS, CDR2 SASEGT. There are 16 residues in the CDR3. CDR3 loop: CASRTRGGGATGELFF. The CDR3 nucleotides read TGTGCCAGCAGAACCCGAGGGGGAGGGGCAACCGGGGAGCTGTTTTTT.

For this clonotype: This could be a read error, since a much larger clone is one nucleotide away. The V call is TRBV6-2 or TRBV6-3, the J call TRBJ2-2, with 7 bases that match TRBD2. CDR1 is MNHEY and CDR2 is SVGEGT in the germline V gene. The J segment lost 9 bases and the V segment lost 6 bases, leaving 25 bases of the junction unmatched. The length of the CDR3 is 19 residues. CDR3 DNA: TGTGCCAGCAGCCGGAGGCGGGAGATTGGACTAGAGGTTTTCCGGGAGCTGTTTTTT. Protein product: CASSRRREIGLEVFRELFF.

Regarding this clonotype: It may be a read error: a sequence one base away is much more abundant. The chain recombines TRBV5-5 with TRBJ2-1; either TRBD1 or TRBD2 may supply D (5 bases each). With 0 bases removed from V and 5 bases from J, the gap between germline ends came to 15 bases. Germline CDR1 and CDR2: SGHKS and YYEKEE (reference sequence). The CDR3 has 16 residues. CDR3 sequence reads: CASSLVLVGVNNEQFF. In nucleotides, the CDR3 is TGTGCCAGCAGCTTGGTCTTAGTGGGGGTCAACAATGAGCAGTTCTTC.

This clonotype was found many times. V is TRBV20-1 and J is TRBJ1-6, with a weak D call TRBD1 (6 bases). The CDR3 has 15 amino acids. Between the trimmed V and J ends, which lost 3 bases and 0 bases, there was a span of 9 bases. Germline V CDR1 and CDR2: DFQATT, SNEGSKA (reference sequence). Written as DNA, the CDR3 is TGCAGTGCTAGTCGGGGGCACTCCTATAATTCACCCCTCCACTTT. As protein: CSASRGHSYNSPLHF.

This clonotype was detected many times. The CDR3 coding sequence is TGTGCCAGCAGCTTAGGGGCACAGGAAGAGACCCAGTACTTC. This translates into CASSLGAQEETQYF. The chain has TRBV11-3 and TRBJ2-5, with D perhaps matching TRBD1 (5 bases). The CDR3 runs 14 residues. V lost 1 base to trimming and J lost 3 bases, with 9 bases between them. Looked up from germline, CDR1 is SGHNT and CDR2 is YENEEA.

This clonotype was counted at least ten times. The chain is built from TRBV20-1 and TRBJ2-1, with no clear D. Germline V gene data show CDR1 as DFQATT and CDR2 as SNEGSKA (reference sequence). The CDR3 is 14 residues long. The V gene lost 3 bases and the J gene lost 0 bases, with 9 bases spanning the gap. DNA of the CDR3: TGCAGTGCTAGTCCCGGCATCTCCTACAATGAGCAGTTCTTC. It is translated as CSASPGISYNEQFF.

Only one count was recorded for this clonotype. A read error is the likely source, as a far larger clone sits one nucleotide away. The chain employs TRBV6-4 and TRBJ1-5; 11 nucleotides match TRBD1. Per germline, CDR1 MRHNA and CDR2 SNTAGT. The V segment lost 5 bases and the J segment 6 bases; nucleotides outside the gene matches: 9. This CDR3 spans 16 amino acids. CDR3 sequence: CASSRNLGQGGQPQHF. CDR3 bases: TGTGCCAGCAGTCGCAACCTGGGACAGGGGGGTCAGCCCCAGCATTTT.